These 26 T cell receptor beta chains share one sample of origin, sequenced in a study of CD8+ T cells in alopecia areata (dated 2018 in TCRdb). The protocol used for the library was the immunoSEQ multiplex PCR assay. To provide template for TCR sequencing, every sample had RNA extracted and reverse transcribed into cDNA. The table was pulled from immuneACCESS by TCRdb, which kept in-frame rearrangements only. Such tables lose some clones; where checked, under half of the loss comes from unresolved V genes, and the rest has no known cause. The sample includes under 150,000 clones, with 47% observed a single time. Jointly, the top ten make up 8% to 11% of the sample. The specimen was NKG2D-low CD8+ T cells sorted from blood. The sample's cell subset or site, from its label and the paper: sorted CD8+ NKG2D-low blood T cells. These receptors were taken from a human donor with alopecia areata.

This clone was seen more than once but under ten times. The chain is built from TRBV29-1 and TRBJ2-7, with D possibly TRBD1 on 6 matching bases. V was shortened by 0 bases and J by 11 bases, with 11 bases between the two germline ends. The CDR3 is made up of 11 amino acids. In germline, CDR1 is SQVTM, CDR2 ANQGSEA. The DNA of the CDR3 is TGCAGCGTTGAAGATTTGCAGGGGAAGTACTTC. It specifies CSVEDLQGKYF.

The chain couples TRBV5-1 to TRBJ1-2; the match to TRBD1 covers 8 bases. With 4 bases clipped from V and 8 bases from J, the junction kept 4 bases outside the gene matches. The CDR3 runs to 12 residues. Germline CDR1 SGHRS, CDR2 YFSETQ. The CDR3, as DNA: TGCGCCAGCAGCCCGGGACAGGCGGGCTACACCTTC. It codes for CASSPGQAGYTF.

The V and J genes are TRBV7-9 and TRBJ2-1, with 7 bases matching TRBD2. CDR1 is SEHNR and CDR2 is FQNEAQ in the germline V gene (reference sequence). V lost 5 bases and J lost 8; bases outside the gene matches: 3. This CDR3 has 12 amino acids. CDR3 sequence (DNA): TGTGCCAGCAGCCCACTAGCGTATGAGCAGTTCTTC. Protein sequence: CASSPLAYEQFF.

This clone has just a few counts. The chain couples TRBV29-1 to TRBJ2-6; tentatively, D is TRBD2 (6 bases). CDR3 length: 15 residues. The germline gives CDR1 SQVTM, CDR2 ANQGSEA. Trimming stripped 4 bases from V and 0 bases from J, with 10 bases between. In nucleotides, the CDR3 is TGCAGCGTTGGGAGGGTAGTCTCTGGGGCCAACGTCCTGACTTTC. Its protein is CSVGRVVSGANVLTF.

This clone occurred once. The genes are TRBV5-1 and TRBJ2-3; TRBD1 might be the D (6 bases). The V gene's germline CDR1 is SGHRS and CDR2 YFSETQ. The V and J ends lost 4 bases and 1 base respectively, with 13 bases between them. There are 15 residues in the CDR3. CDR3 bases: TGCGCCAGCAGCACAACACAGGGTGGCACAGATACGCAGTATTTT. Encoded protein: CASSTTQGGTDTQYF.

The rearrangement links TRBV28 to TRBJ1-5; D is ambiguous. Per germline, CDR1 MDHEN and CDR2 SYDVKM. V lost 4 bases to trimming and J lost 0 bases, with 7 bases between them. This CDR3 comprises 14 residues. The DNA of the CDR3 is TGTGCCAGCAGTTCTGACATTAGCAATCAGCCCCAGCATTTT. It codes for CASSSDISNQPQHF.

This clone was recorded a few times. The V and J genes are TRBV7-9 and TRBJ1-1; the D gene is possibly TRBD1 (6 bases). The V and J ends lost 6 bases and 0 bases respectively, with 11 bases between them. CDR1 and CDR2 (germline): SEHNR, FQNEAQ (reference sequence). The CDR3 spans 14 residues. CDR3 sequence (DNA): TGTGCCAGCAGATCGACAGGACTGAACACTGAAGCTTTCTTT. It specifies CASRSTGLNTEAFF.

This clone came up a few times. The V gene is TRBV27, the J gene TRBJ2-5, with TRBD1 identical over 9 bases. Per the germline V gene, CDR1 is MNHEY and CDR2 is SMNVEV (reference sequence). The CDR3 has 17 residues. With 1 base clipped from V and 4 bases from J, the junction kept 10 bases outside the gene matches. CDR3 residues: CASSLLQGAKTGETQYF. For the CDR3, the DNA is TGTGCCAGCAGTTTATTACAGGGGGCCAAGACCGGAGAGACCCAGTACTTC.

The chain recombines TRBV6-1 with TRBJ1-5; D possibly corresponds to TRBD1 (6 bases). The CDR3 contains 13 residues. Looked up from germline, CDR1 is MNHNS and CDR2 is SASEGT. V was pared by 4 bases and J by 6 bases, with 10 bases between. CDR3 region: CASSAGVGQPQHF. In DNA, the CDR3 is TGTGCCAGCAGTGCAGGGGTGGGTCAGCCCCAGCATTTT.

V usage is TRBV5-4 and J usage is TRBJ2-3; 7 bases are a match to TRBD1. The CDR3 is 14 amino acids. Trimming at V came to 4 bases and at J to 1 base, leaving 3 bases not matched to a gene. Germline CDR1 reads SGHNT; CDR2 reads YYREEE (reference sequence). CDR3 nucleotide sequence: TGTGCCAGCAGCGTAGGGACAGGCACAGATACGCAGTATTTT. Encoded protein: CASSVGTGTDTQYF.

The V and J genes are TRBV5-1 and TRBJ2-3; the match to TRBD2 covers 9 bases. This CDR3 is 16 amino acids long. CDR1 is SGHRS and CDR2 is YFSETQ in the germline V gene. V lost 4 bases and J lost 3; bases outside the gene matches: 9. This CDR3 reads CASSQTMSGGTDTQYF. CDR3 nucleotide sequence: TGCGCCAGCAGCCAAACCATGAGCGGGGGGACAGATACGCAGTATTTT. The complete variable domain, with remaining parts taken from reference TRBV5-1 and TRBJ2-3, reads KAGVTQTPRYLIKTRGQQVTLSCSPISGHRSVSWYQQTPGQGLQFLFEYFSETQRNKGNFPGRFSGRQFSNSRSEMNVSTLELGDSALYLCASSQTMSGGTDTQYFGPGTRLTVL.

J is TRBJ2-1 and V is TRBV4-3, with 11 bases that match TRBD2. Germline lookup yields CDR1 LGHNA and CDR2 YSLEER. This CDR3 region has 17 residues. With 1 base clipped from V and 7 bases from J, the junction kept 9 bases outside the gene matches. The CDR3 sequence is CASSQGIELAGGNEQFF. CDR3 coding DNA: TGCGCCAGCAGCCAAGGGATAGAGCTAGCGGGAGGAAATGAGCAGTTCTTC.

This clone was seen only once. The genes are TRBV27 and TRBJ2-5; the match to TRBD1 covers 9 bases. The germline gives CDR1 MNHEY, CDR2 SMNVEV (reference sequence). This CDR3 is built from 11 residues. Trimming cost V 5 bases and J 12 bases; bases outside gene matches: 4. This chain's CDR3 is CASSRDREEYF. The CDR3 DNA reads TGTGCCAGCAGTAGGGACAGGGAGGAGTACTTC.

The chain recombines TRBV9 with TRBJ1-2; TRBD1 agrees at 7 bases. The germline V gene has CDR1 SGDLS and CDR2 YYNGEE. There are 15 residues in the CDR3. V gave up 3 bases and J gave up 3 bases; unmatched junction bases: 8. CDR3 sequence reads: CASSDEGAGDYGYTF. CDR3 DNA sequence: TGTGCCAGCAGCGACGAGGGGGCAGGGGACTATGGCTACACCTTC.

CDR3 amino acids: CASSRDGGMYF. The DNA of the CDR3 is TGTGCCAGCAGCAGGGACGGCGGGATGTACTTC. This chain joins TRBV7-8 and TRBJ2-7, with D perhaps matching TRBD2 (6 bases). V gave up 5 bases and J gave up 12 bases, with 14 bases separating them. The CDR3 sequence is 11 residues long. CDR1 is SGHVS, CDR2 FQNEAQ, per germline.

This clone was counted between two and nine times. CDR3 protein: CASSEVGQGTGELFF. The CDR3 DNA sequence: TGTGCCAGCAGTGAAGTGGGACAGGGGACCGGGGAGCTGTTTTTT. The chain couples TRBV2 to TRBJ2-2; 10 bases match TRBD1. Germline V gene sequence: CDR1 SNHLY, CDR2 FYNNEI. V shed 1 base, J shed 5 bases, and the junction held 1 base outside the gene matches. The CDR3 runs to 15 residues.

This chain links TRBV6-6 with TRBJ2-1, with TRBD1 matching 7 bases. The CDR3 has 13 amino acids. Germline V gives CDR1 MNHNY, CDR2 SVGAGI (reference sequence). V lost 8 bases, J lost 3 bases, and 4 bases stayed unmatched. CDR3 region: CASRDSLYNEQFF. The CDR3 nucleotides read TGTGCCAGCCGGGACAGCCTCTACAATGAGCAGTTCTTC.

This chain links TRBV27 with TRBJ2-7; the match to TRBD1 covers 10 bases. The germline gives CDR1 MNHEY, CDR2 SMNVEV (reference sequence). The CDR3 sequence is 18 residues long. Trimming removed 1 base from V and 4 bases from J; junction bases left unmatched: 13. This CDR3 is CASSLYAMSGTGVYEQYF. The DNA for the CDR3 is TGTGCCAGCAGTTTATACGCCATGTCGGGGACAGGGGTTTACGAGCAGTACTTC.

This clone has only a few counts. V gene TRBV29-1 combines with J gene TRBJ2-7; TRBD1 agrees at 7 bases. The CDR3 has 14 residues. Trimming at V came to 5 bases and at J to 3 bases, leaving 10 bases not matched to a gene. Germline V CDR1 and CDR2: SQVTM, ANQGSEA. CDR3 bases: TGCAGCGTTTCAGGGGGAAACAGGGACTACGAGCAGTACTTC. Amino acids: CSVSGGNRDYEQYF.

This clone was counted only a few times. The chain carries TRBV29-1 and TRBJ2-7; D may be TRBD1 (5 bases). V was trimmed by 3 bases and J by 1 base, leaving 10 bases between them. Germline-derived CDR1 and CDR2 are SQVTM and ANQGSEA. The CDR3 consists of 13 residues. The CDR3 spells CSVDIDSSYEQYF. The DNA of the CDR3 is TGCAGCGTTGATATCGACAGTTCCTACGAGCAGTACTTC.

The genes are TRBV5-6 and TRBJ2-4; perhaps TRBD2 as D (5 bases). Trimming pared 5 bases from V and 0 bases from J, leaving 9 bases between. This CDR3 contains 14 residues. Germline V lookup: CDR1 SGHDT, CDR2 YYEEEE. The CDR3 DNA reads as TGTGCCAGCAGTACGGGGATAGCCAAAAACATTCAGTACTTC. It specifies CASSTGIAKNIQYF.

The chain carries TRBV29-1 and TRBJ1-2, with a tentative D call TRBD1 (5 bases). The V gene's germline CDR1 is SQVTM and CDR2 ANQGSEA. This CDR3 is built from 13 residues. Trimming left V 6 bases short and J 4 bases short, with 15 bases between. The CDR3 reads CSVQGATAYGYTF. CDR3 DNA sequence: TGCAGCGTACAAGGGGCGACAGCCTATGGCTACACCTTC.

The V gene is TRBV5-1, the J gene TRBJ1-2, with 7 bases that match TRBD1. CDR1 SGHRS and CDR2 YFSETQ come from the germline V gene. The CDR3 contains 15 residues. The V and J ends lost 4 bases and 6 bases, in that order; junction bases with no gene match: 12. The CDR3 coding sequence is TGCGCCAGCAGCCCGGTGACAGGGAACCCTGATGGCTACACCTTC. It encodes CASSPVTGNPDGYTF.

This clone turned up a few times. The V call is TRBV29-1, the J call TRBJ2-7; TRBD1 is a possible D gene (7 bases). The CDR3 consists of 12 residues. The germline CDR1 and CDR2 sequences are SQVTM and ANQGSEA. V was trimmed by 7 bases and J by 3 bases, leaving 13 bases between them. CDR3 region: CSAEGQNYEQYF. Written as DNA, the CDR3 is TGCAGCGCGGAGGGACAGAACTACGAGCAGTACTTC.

The chain joins TRBV23-1 to TRBJ1-5; no firm D call. TRBV23-1 carries the ORF label, with uncertain function. This CDR3 is built from 12 residues. V lost 6 bases, J lost 4 bases, and 7 bases lay in between. CDR3 bases: TGCGCCAGCAGCGGAACTAATCAGCCCCAGCATTTT. It is translated as CASSGTNQPQHF.

This clone came up a few times. The chain uses TRBV6-5 and TRBJ2-7, with D possibly being TRBD2 (5 bases). The germline V gene has CDR1 MNHEY and CDR2 SVGAGI. V lost 5 bases and J lost 6, with 11 bases in between. The CDR3 is 12 residues long. CDR3 bases: TGTGCCAGCAGTGCCGTCGGGGTCGAGCAGTACTTC. Protein product: CASSAVGVEQYF.